This T cell receptor beta chain came from a study of beta chain features in type 1 diabetes. Study context: In all, 85 million to 130 million sorted cells from all samples were analyzed.

Study-wide results and caveats: Type 1 diabetes patients showed a moderate but significant shortening of TCRB CDR3s in all four CD4+ subsets. VDJ junctions from type 1 diabetes patients carried fewer insertions and larger deletions.

Trimming stripped 7 bases from V and 5 bases from J, with 15 bases between. The CDR3 contains 14 residues. Germline V lookup: CDR1 SNHLY, CDR2 FYNNEI. Expressed TCRB transcripts were sequenced after all isolated RNA was converted to cDNA. The repertoire was sequenced with immunoSEQ multiplex PCR; TCRdb's copy has only in-frame clones and lacks some. Of about 150,000 clones listed, roughly 8% were seen once; the top ten hold about 0.5%. The sample holds a few counts of this clone. Antigen: not known. Sorting based on CD45RO/CCR7/CD25/CD127/CD95/CD27 separated CD4+ naive, central memory, regulatory and stem cell-like memory cells. All of the sorted populations showed purity greater than 95%.

The sequence came from a man aged 18 to 29 with type 1 diabetes. The sequenced sample was central memory CD4+ T cells from blood. This chain uses TRBV2 with TRBJ2-1, with a tentative D call TRBD2 (7 bases). The DNA for the CDR3 is TGTGCCAGCACGGGGCAGGGGAGGGACAATGAGCAGTTCTTC. This encodes CASTGQGRDNEQFF.